Included here is one T cell receptor (beta chain) sequence, with context. Its antigen is not identified. Mismatch with germline at one junction end may stem from a read error. CDR1 and CDR2 from the germline V gene are SGHNT and YYREEE (reference sequence). The CDR3 consists of 13 residues. Investigators profiled TCR beta VDJ and CDR3 from genomic DNA template. TCRdb redid the calling of the reads with MiXCR, one entry per CDR3 protein. Here the sample spans 200,000 to 250,000 distinct CDR3 sequences, over 55% being singletons. This sample is part of a study of CD8+CD57+ T cells in acquired aplastic anemia. Overall study: The DNA of sorted CD4+ and CD8+ cells averaged 3.2 ug.

Study conclusions and caveats: Controls and patients did not differ significantly in CD8+ Simpson's diversity.

The V gene is TRBV5-4, the J gene TRBJ1-1; D is unclear. The sample comprised sorted CD4+, CD8+, or CD8+CD57+ T cells (not recorded which) from PBMCs. The sequence came from a human donor in good health. The CDR3 spells CASSPDWNTEAFF. For the CDR3, the DNA is TGCGCCAGCAGCCCCGACTGGAACACTGAAGCTTTCTTT.